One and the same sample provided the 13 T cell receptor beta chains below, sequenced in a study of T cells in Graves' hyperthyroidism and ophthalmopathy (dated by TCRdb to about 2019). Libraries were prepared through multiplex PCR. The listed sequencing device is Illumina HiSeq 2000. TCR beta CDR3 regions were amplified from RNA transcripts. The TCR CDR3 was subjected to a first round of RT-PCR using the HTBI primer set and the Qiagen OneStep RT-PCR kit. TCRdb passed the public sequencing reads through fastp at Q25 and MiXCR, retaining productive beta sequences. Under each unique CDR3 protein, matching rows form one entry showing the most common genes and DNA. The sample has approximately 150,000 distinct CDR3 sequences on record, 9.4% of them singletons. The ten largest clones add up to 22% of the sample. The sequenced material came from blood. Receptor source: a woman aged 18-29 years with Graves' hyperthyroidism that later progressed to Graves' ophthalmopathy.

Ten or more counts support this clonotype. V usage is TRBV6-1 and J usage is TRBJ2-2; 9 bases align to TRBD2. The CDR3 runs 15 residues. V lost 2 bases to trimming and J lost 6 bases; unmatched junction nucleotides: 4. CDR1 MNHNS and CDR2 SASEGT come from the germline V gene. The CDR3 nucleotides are TGTGCCAGCAGTGAATTGGCGGGGGGGTCCGGGGAGCTGTTTTTT. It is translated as CASSELAGGSGELFF.

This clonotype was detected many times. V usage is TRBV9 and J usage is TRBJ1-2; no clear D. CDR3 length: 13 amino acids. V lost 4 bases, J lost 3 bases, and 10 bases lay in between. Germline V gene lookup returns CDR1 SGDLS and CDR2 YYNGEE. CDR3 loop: CASSRTSDYGYTF. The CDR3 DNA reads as TGTGCCAGCAGCCGGACCTCCGACTATGGCTACACCTTC.

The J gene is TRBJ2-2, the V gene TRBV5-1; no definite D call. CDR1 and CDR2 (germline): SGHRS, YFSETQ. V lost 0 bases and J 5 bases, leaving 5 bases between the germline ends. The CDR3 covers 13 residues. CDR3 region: CASSLAGTGELFF. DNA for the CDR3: TGCGCCAGCAGCTTGGCAGGTACCGGGGAGCTGTTTTTT. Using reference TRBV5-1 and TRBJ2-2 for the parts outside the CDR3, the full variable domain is KAGVTQTPRYLIKTRGQQVTLSCSPISGHRSVSWYQQTPGQGLQFLFEYFSETQRNKGNFPGRFSGRQFSNSRSEMNVSTLELGDSALYLCASSLAGTGELFFGEGSRLTVL.

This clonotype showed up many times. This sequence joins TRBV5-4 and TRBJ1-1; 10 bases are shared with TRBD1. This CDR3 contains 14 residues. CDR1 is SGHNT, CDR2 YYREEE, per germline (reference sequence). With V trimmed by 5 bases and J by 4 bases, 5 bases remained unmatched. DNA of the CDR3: TGTGCCAGCAGAGGACAGGGGGAAGGCACTGAAGCTTTCTTT. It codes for CASRGQGEGTEAFF.

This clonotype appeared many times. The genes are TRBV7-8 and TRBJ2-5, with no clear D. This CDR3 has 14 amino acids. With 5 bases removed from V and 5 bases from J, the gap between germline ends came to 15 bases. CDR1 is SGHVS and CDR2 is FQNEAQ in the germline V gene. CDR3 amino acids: CASSTDSMGETQYF. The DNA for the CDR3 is TGTGCCAGCAGCACAGACTCGATGGGGGAGACCCAGTACTTC.

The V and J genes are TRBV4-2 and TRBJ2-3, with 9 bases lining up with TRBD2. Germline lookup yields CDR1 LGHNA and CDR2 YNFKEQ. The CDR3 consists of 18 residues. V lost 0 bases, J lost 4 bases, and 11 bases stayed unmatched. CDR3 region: CASSQESTGTSMADTQYF. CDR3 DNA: TGTGCCAGCAGCCAAGAATCAACCGGGACTAGCATGGCAGATACGCAGTATTTT.

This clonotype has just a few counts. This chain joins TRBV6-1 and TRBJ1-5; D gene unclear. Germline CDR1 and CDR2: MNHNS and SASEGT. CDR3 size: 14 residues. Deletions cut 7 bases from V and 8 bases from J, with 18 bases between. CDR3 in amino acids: CASMSRISSKPQHF. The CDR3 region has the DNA TGTGCCAGCATGTCGAGGATTTCGAGTAAGCCCCAGCATTTT.

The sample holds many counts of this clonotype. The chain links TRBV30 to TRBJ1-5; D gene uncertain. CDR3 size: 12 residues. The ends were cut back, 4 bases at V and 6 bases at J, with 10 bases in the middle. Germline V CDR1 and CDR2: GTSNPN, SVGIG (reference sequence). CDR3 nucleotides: TGTGCCTGGAATAGGGAAGGTCAGCCCCAGCATTTT. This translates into CAWNREGQPQHF.

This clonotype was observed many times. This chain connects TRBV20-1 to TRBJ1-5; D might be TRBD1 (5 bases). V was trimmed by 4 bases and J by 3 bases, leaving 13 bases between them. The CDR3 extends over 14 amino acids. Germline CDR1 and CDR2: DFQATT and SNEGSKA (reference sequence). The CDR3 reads CSATIDSSNQPQHF. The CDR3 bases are TGCAGTGCTACCATCGACAGTTCCAATCAGCCCCAGCATTTT.

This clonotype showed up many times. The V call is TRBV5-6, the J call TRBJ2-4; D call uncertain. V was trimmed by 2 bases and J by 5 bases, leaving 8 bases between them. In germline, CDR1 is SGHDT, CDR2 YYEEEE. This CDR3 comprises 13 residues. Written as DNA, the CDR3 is TGTGCCAGCAGCTTAAGCATAGAAAACATTCAGTACTTC. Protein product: CASSLSIENIQYF. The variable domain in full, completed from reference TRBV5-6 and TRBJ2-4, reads DAGVTQSPTHLIKTRGQQVTLRCSPKSGHDTVSWYQQALGQGPQFIFQYYEEEERQRGNFPDRFSGHQFPNYSSELNVNALLLGDSALYLCASSLSIENIQYFGAGTRLSVL.

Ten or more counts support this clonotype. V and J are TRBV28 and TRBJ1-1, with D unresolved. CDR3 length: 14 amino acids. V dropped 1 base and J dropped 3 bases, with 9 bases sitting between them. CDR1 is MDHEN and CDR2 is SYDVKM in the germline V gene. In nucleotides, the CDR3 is TGTGCCAGCAGTTTATCACGGGGAGACACTGAAGCTTTCTTT. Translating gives CASSLSRGDTEAFF.

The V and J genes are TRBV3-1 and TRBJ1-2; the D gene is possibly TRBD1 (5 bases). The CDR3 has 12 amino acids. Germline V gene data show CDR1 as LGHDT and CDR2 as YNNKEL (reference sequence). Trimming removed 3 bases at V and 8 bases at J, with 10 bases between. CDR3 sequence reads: CASSHRGDGYTF. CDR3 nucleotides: TGTGCCAGCAGCCATCGAGGGGACGGCTACACCTTC. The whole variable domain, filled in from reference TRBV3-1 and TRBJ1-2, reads DTAVSQTPKYLVTQMGNDKSIKCEQNLGHDTMYWYKQDSKKFLKIMFSYNNKELIINETVPNRFSPKSPDKAHLNLHINSLELGDSAVYFCASSHRGDGYTFGSGTRLTVV.

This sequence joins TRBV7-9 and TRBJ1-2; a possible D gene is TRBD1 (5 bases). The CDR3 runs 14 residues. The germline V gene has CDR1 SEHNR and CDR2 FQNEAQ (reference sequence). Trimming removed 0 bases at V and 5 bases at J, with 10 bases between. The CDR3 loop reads CASSLAAGTYGYTF. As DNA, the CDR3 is TGTGCCAGCAGCTTAGCTGCAGGGACGTATGGCTACACCTTC.